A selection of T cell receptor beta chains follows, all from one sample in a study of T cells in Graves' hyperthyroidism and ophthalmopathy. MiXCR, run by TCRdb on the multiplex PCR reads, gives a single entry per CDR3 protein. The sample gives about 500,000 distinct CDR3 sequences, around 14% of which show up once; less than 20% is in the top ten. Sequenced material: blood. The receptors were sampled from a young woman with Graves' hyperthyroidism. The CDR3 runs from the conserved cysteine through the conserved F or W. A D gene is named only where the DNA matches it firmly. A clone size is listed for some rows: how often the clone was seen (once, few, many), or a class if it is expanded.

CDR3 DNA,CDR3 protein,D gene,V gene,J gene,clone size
TGTGCCAGCAGTGAGACAGGATGGGGCAATCAGCCCCAGCATTTT,CASSETGWGNQPQHF,NA,TRBV6-1,TRBJ1-5,NA
TGTGCCAGCTCACCACCGGAGCGGGGTAGCACAGATACGCAGTATTTT,CASSPPERGSTDTQYF,TRBD2,TRBV18,TRBJ2-3,many
TGTGCCAGCAGCTTAAAGGTGTCTGAAGTTTACGAGCAGTACTTC,CASSLKVSEVYEQYF,NA,TRBV7-9,TRBJ2-7,few
TGTGCCAGCAGCCGACCTTGGGGGACTAACTATGGCTACACCTTC,CASSRPWGTNYGYTF,NA,TRBV5-6,TRBJ1-2,NA
TGTGCCAGCTCCCTTTCCGGGACTAGCAATGAGCAGTTCTTC,CASSLSGTSNEQFF,TRBD2,TRBV28,TRBJ2-1,many
TGTGCCAGCAGTGATGCTAGCGGGAGAGGATCAGATACGCAGTATTTT,CASSDASGRGSDTQYF,TRBD2,TRBV6-1,TRBJ2-3,many
TGTGCCAGCAGATTGACAGGGCCAGGCGGAGGCTCCTACGAGCAGTACTTC,CASRLTGPGGGSYEQYF,TRBD1,TRBV12-3/TRBV12-4,TRBJ2-7,NA
TGCAGTGCTAGGAGGGGGATTGAGCAGTTCTTC,CSARRGIEQFF,NA,TRBV20-1,TRBJ2-1,many
TGTGCCAGCAGCACCGGGACAGGGGATGGCTACACCTTC,CASSTGTGDGYTF,TRBD1,TRBV12-3/TRBV12-4,TRBJ1-2,many
TGCGCCAGCAGCCAAGGTAGCGGGAGGTTCAACGAGCAGTACTTC,CASSQGSGRFNEQYF,TRBD2,TRBV4-1,TRBJ2-7,few
TGTGCCAGCAGCCAAGGGTTCGCCCGAAGCACTGAAGCTTTCTTT,CASSQGFARSTEAFF,NA,TRBV4-2,TRBJ1-1,few
TGCAGTGCCCCTCCCCTGGCTAGCGGCTACAATGAGCAGTTCTTC,CSAPPLASGYNEQFF,TRBD2,TRBV20-1,TRBJ2-1,NA
TGTGCCAGCAGTGAGGACAGACGAAGTTACACCTTC,CASSEDRRSYTF,NA,TRBV6-1,TRBJ1-2,many
TGTGCCAGTGGAGTTCAGGGGCGCTCATGGAATGAGCAGTTCTTC,CASGVQGRSWNEQFF,NA,TRBV19,TRBJ2-1,many
TGTGCCACCAGCAGAGAACAGGGAGAGGAGACCCAGTACTTC,CATSREQGEETQYF,NA,TRBV15,TRBJ2-5,NA
TGTGCCAGCAGCTCGGATGGGGGGCCGGATACGCAGTATTTT,CASSSDGGPDTQYF,NA,TRBV7-3,TRBJ2-3,NA
TGTGCCAGCAGCGTTTCGGGAGTAGCGGGAGCGGGGACCGGGGAGCTGTTTTTT,CASSVSGVAGAGTGELFF,TRBD2,TRBV9,TRBJ2-2,few
TGTGCCAGCAGCGTAGGCGAGGGTCAGCCCCAGCATTTT,CASSVGEGQPQHF,NA,TRBV9,TRBJ1-5,many
TGTGCCAGCCGTTTCCCTGGGCATCAAGGAGATACGCAGTATTTT,CASRFPGHQGDTQYF,NA,TRBV11-3,TRBJ2-3,few
TGTGCCAGTAGATGGGAGGCTAGTACAGATACGCAGTATTTT,CASRWEASTDTQYF,NA,TRBV19,TRBJ2-3,few
TGTGCCAGCAGCCAAGCCAGGGATAATGAGCAGTTCTTC,CASSQARDNEQFF,NA,TRBV4-2,TRBJ2-1,NA
TGCAGTGCTAGAGATGAGGACAGGGTGGAGACCCAGTACTTC,CSARDEDRVETQYF,TRBD1,TRBV20-1,TRBJ2-5,many
TGTGCCAGCAGTAAGGGGATGGAGACTGAAGCTTTCTTT,CASSKGMETEAFF,NA,TRBV11-1,TRBJ1-1,many
TGTGCCAGCAGCTCTCGTTCGGACACTGAAGCTTTCTTT,CASSSRSDTEAFF,NA,TRBV7-8,TRBJ1-1,many
TGTGCCAGTAAGGCGGCTAGCGGGAGCTACGAGCAGTACTTC,CASKAASGSYEQYF,TRBD2,TRBV6-1,TRBJ2-7,many
TGTGCCAGCAGTTTAATCGTGGGTCAGCCCCAGCATTTT,CASSLIVGQPQHF,NA,TRBV12-3/TRBV12-4,TRBJ1-5,many
TGCGCCAGCAGCTCTACCCCCGGGACGATAAACACTGAAGCTTTCTTT,CASSSTPGTINTEAFF,NA,TRBV5-1,TRBJ1-1,few
TGTGCCAGCAGTGAGACAGGGGGCCTCATGAACACTGAAGCTTTCTTT,CASSETGGLMNTEAFF,TRBD1,TRBV6-1,TRBJ1-1,NA
TGTGCCAGCAGTCTCCGTAGTGTTTCCTACGAGCAGTACTTC,CASSLRSVSYEQYF,NA,TRBV12-3/TRBV12-4,TRBJ2-7,many
TGCGCCAGCAGCCCCCGAGTAGGGAATAGCAATCAGCCCCAGCATTTT,CASSPRVGNSNQPQHF,NA,TRBV4-1,TRBJ1-5,NA
TGCAGCGTTGGAGGGGCAGGGGCCGCTCAGCCCCAGCATTTT,CSVGGAGAAQPQHF,NA,TRBV29-1,TRBJ1-5,few
TGTGCCAGCAGCTCAGCGGGAGACCTCTACAATGAGCAGTTCTTC,CASSSAGDLYNEQFF,TRBD2,TRBV11-3,TRBJ2-1,many
TGTGCCAGCAGTTTAAGGCGCCCGGGGCCAAGGGGTGGCTACACCTTC,CASSLRRPGPRGGYTF,NA,TRBV12-3/TRBV12-4,TRBJ1-2,many
TGCAGTGCTAGACTAGCGGGAAAGGAGACCCAGTACTTC,CSARLAGKETQYF,TRBD2,TRBV20-1,TRBJ2-5,many
TGTGCCAGCAGCGTAGTATGGGGTGGGAGCACCGGGGAGCTGTTTTTT,CASSVVWGGSTGELFF,NA,TRBV9,TRBJ2-2,NA
TGCAGCGTTGATAACGGGATCTCTGGGGCCAACGTCCTGACTTTC,CSVDNGISGANVLTF,NA,TRBV29-1,TRBJ2-6,few
TGTGCCAGCGAGGTAGCGGGAGTTCAAGATACGCAGTATTTT,CASEVAGVQDTQYF,TRBD2,TRBV7-9,TRBJ2-3,many
TGTGCCGGCAGGGGAATTTGCGTGTCCTACAATGAGCAGTTCTTC,CAGRGICVSYNEQFF,NA,TRBV12-3/TRBV12-4,TRBJ2-1,few
TGTGCCAGCAGTTACGGGGGGGGACCGACCTACGAGCAGTACTTC,CASSYGGGPTYEQYF,TRBD2,TRBV12-3/TRBV12-4,TRBJ2-7,NA
TGTGCCAGCAGTTACAGTCTTGCCAGTGGGATTGGGGAGACCCAGTACTTC,CASSYSLASGIGETQYF,NA,TRBV6-5,TRBJ2-5,few
TGTGCCTGGTCCGGCGGGAGGGCCGTGGAGCAGTTCTTC,CAWSGGRAVEQFF,TRBD2,TRBV30,TRBJ2-1,NA
TGTGCCAGCTCACCAACAGGAGAAGGTCAGCCCCAGCATTTT,CASSPTGEGQPQHF,NA,TRBV18,TRBJ1-5,many
TGCAGTGCTAGAGATCAATCGAGCTCCACAGATACGCAGTATTTT,CSARDQSSSTDTQYF,NA,TRBV20-1,TRBJ2-3,many
TGTGCCAGCACTGCTAGCGGGAGTGCTAGCACAGATACGCAGTATTTT,CASTASGSASTDTQYF,TRBD2,TRBV2,TRBJ2-3,few
TGTGCCAGCAGTGAAAGATGGACGGACTATGGCTACACCTTC,CASSERWTDYGYTF,NA,TRBV25-1,TRBJ1-2,few
TGTGCCACCACTGTCAGCGGGGGTTCCTACAATGAGCAGTTCTTC,CATTVSGGSYNEQFF,TRBD2,TRBV11-2,TRBJ2-1,many
TGTGCCTGGATGGGGATAGCGTCTGTAGGTGAGCAGTTCTTC,CAWMGIASVGEQFF,NA,TRBV30,TRBJ2-1,few